These 32 T cell receptor beta chains were all obtained from the same sample, sequenced in a study of T cells after yellow fever vaccination (dated by TCRdb to the late 2010s). Per the publication, the treatment or condition label means: live attenuated yellow fever vaccine strain. The library was made by 5' RACE. TCRdb shows the sequencer as Illumina HiSeq 2500. TCRdb cleaned the public reads at Q25 with fastp, built clones with MiXCR and kept in-frame beta chains. Every CDR3 protein is listed once, alongside the most common genes and DNA of its rows. The sample table records about 140,000 distinct CDR3 sequences; 6.6% of these occur just once. Approximately 0.64% of the sample is held by the ten biggest clonotypes. The source material was CD4+ T cells sorted from PBMCs, sampled 10 days after the yellow fever booster vaccination. The source is a man aged 30 to 45 who received the YFV17D yellow fever vaccine.

This clonotype came up many times. The chain employs TRBV27 and TRBJ2-6; D ambiguous. V lost 2 bases and J lost 0, with 14 bases in between. Looked up from germline, CDR1 is MNHEY and CDR2 is SMNVEV (reference sequence). The CDR3 runs 18 residues. CDR3 nucleotide sequence: TGTGCCAGCAGTTTAATGGGTACCGCCCCCTCTGGGGCCAACGTCCTGACTTTC. It is translated as CASSLMGTAPSGANVLTF.

Ten or more counts support this clonotype. The chain combines TRBV20-1 with TRBJ2-1; 7 bases map to TRBD2. The V gene's germline CDR1 is DFQATT and CDR2 SNEGSKA (reference sequence). V shed 8 bases and J 4 bases; nucleotides not matched to a gene: 8. The CDR3 is 13 amino acids. CDR3 sequence reads: CSIAGAVYNEQFF. In DNA, the CDR3 is TGCAGTATAGCGGGCGCGGTTTACAATGAGCAGTTCTTC.

The chain combines TRBV20-1 with TRBJ1-3, with D perhaps matching TRBD1 (5 bases). Germline assignment: CDR1 DFQATT and CDR2 SNEGSKA (reference sequence). V gave up 0 bases and J gave up 4 bases, with 10 bases separating them. The CDR3 contains 14 residues. CDR3 in amino acids: CSARDGTGGNTIYF. CDR3 nucleotide sequence: TGCAGTGCTAGAGACGGGACCGGCGGAAACACCATATATTTT.

With regard to this clonotype: A read error may be the cause here, since a much bigger clone is one base away. The chain couples TRBV20-1 to TRBJ2-1; 9 nucleotides line up with TRBD2. The germline CDR1 and CDR2 sequences are DFQATT and SNEGSKA (reference sequence). This CDR3 has 13 amino acids. V trimming: 7 bases; J trimming: 8 bases; junction bases outside the gene matches: 9. CDR3 coding DNA: TGCAGTGTTGGACAGCGGGAGGCGTATGAGCAGTTCTTC. Translating gives CSVGQREAYEQFF.

This clonotype showed up many times. J is TRBJ2-3 and V is TRBV27; 7 positions match TRBD2. The V gene's germline CDR1 is MNHEY and CDR2 SMNVEV (reference sequence). J was trimmed by 0 bases and V by 5 bases; bases with no gene match: 8. The CDR3 spans 16 residues. CDR3 sequence (DNA): TGTGCCAGCAGTCCAACAGCGGGATTAAGCACAGATACGCAGTATTTT. Translating it yields CASSPTAGLSTDTQYF.

This clonotype has at least ten counts. The V gene is TRBV3-1, the J gene TRBJ1-3; 7 bases map to TRBD1. The germline V gene encodes CDR1 LGHDT and CDR2 YNNKEL (reference sequence). This CDR3 is 15 amino acids long. V dropped 3 bases and J dropped 4; count of bases not matched to a gene: 6. CDR3 nucleotides: TGTGCCAGCAGCCACACAGGGGTCGACGGAAACACCATATATTTT. Its translation is CASSHTGVDGNTIYF.

Only a few counts were recorded for this clonotype. The chain employs TRBV7-2 and TRBJ2-3; D gene unclear. The V and J ends lost 5 bases and 4 bases respectively, with 7 bases between them. CDR3 length equals 12 residues. Germline V gene sequence: CDR1 SGHTA, CDR2 FQGNSA. CDR3 in amino acids: CASSVLSDTQYF. CDR3 nucleotides: TGTGCCAGCAGCGTTTTATCAGATACGCAGTATTTT.

This clonotype was seen many times. The V gene is TRBV5-1, the J gene TRBJ2-7; D is perhaps TRBD1 (5 bases). Trimming cost V 2 bases and J 0 bases, with 9 bases left between them. Germline CDR1 reads SGHRS; CDR2 reads YFSETQ. CDR3 length equals 14 residues. The CDR3: CASSLQASSYEQYF. CDR3 DNA sequence: TGCGCCAGCAGCTTACAGGCTTCCTCCTACGAGCAGTACTTC.

This chain joins TRBV7-2 and TRBJ1-4; D gene uncertain. Germline assignment: CDR1 SGHTA and CDR2 FQGNSA. CDR3 size: 12 residues. The V end lost 3 bases, the J end lost 7 bases, and 6 bases lay between the germline ends. This CDR3 is CASSLGAEKLFF. CDR3 nucleotides: TGTGCCAGCAGCTTGGGCGCTGAAAAACTGTTTTTT.

This clonotype occurred many times. The chain is built from TRBV11-2 and TRBJ2-1; D is tentatively TRBD1 or TRBD2 (6 bases each). V dropped 5 bases and J dropped 0 bases, with 26 bases sitting between them. There are 20 residues in the CDR3. Germline-derived CDR1 and CDR2 are SGHAT and FQNNGV. This CDR3 is CASSAGAEFLLANSYNEQFF. In DNA form, the CDR3 reads TGTGCCAGCAGCGCAGGGGCAGAATTCCTGCTAGCGAACTCCTACAATGAGCAGTTCTTC.

At least ten counts were recorded for this clonotype. This sequence joins TRBV5-5 and TRBJ2-1; the match to TRBD1 covers 8 bases. The germline gives CDR1 SGHKS, CDR2 YYEKEE (reference sequence). The CDR3 covers 15 residues. J lost 2 bases, V lost 5 bases, and 6 bases had no gene match. CDR3 DNA: TGTGCCAGCAGGACGACAGGGGCCCCCTACAATGAGCAGTTCTTC. Translating gives CASRTTGAPYNEQFF.

The table lists this clonotype with a few counts. The V gene is TRBV5-5, the J gene TRBJ2-7; the D is unclear. From germline, CDR1 is SGHKS and CDR2 YYEKEE (reference sequence). Deletions cut 2 bases from V and 3 bases from J, with 9 bases between. CDR3 length: 13 residues. The CDR3 coding sequence is TGTGCCAGCAGCTTCATCGAGATCTACGAGCAGTACTTC. Protein: CASSFIEIYEQYF.

This clonotype appeared many times. The genes are TRBV10-3 and TRBJ2-3, with D perhaps TRBD2 (6 bases). Trimming removed 6 bases at V and 1 base at J, with 17 bases between. The CDR3 spans 16 residues. The germline CDR1 and CDR2 sequences are ENHRY and SYGVKD. The CDR3 nucleotides are TGTGCCATCAGACATCCGCGGGGCACCGGCACAGATACGCAGTATTTT. Translation gives CAIRHPRGTGTDTQYF.

This clonotype was seen only a few times. The chain couples TRBV5-4 to TRBJ1-4, with 7 bases matching TRBD1. Germline CDR1 reads SGHNT; CDR2 reads YYREEE (reference sequence). The V gene end was trimmed by 3 bases and the J gene end by 4 bases; junction bases not matched to a gene: 3. The CDR3 consists of 14 residues. This CDR3 is CASSSTGSNEKLFF. The CDR3 DNA is TGTGCCAGCAGCTCGACAGGGAGTAATGAAAAACTGTTTTTT.

At least ten counts were recorded for this clonotype. V gene TRBV9 combines with J gene TRBJ2-1; 10 bases align to TRBD2. V gave up 0 bases and J gave up 9 bases; unmatched junction bases: 6. This CDR3 region has 15 residues. The germline V gene encodes CDR1 SGDLS and CDR2 YYNGEE. The CDR3, as DNA: TGTGCCAGCAGCGTAGAACTAGCGGGAATCGGTGAGCAGTTCTTC. It codes for CASSVELAGIGEQFF.

Ten or more counts support this clonotype. This chain uses TRBV3-1 with TRBJ2-7; tentative D call: TRBD2 (6 bases). The CDR3 extends over 15 amino acids. Trimming shortened V by 1 base and J by 3 bases, and 13 bases separated the two germline ends. Germline-derived CDR1 and CDR2 are LGHDT and YNNKEL (reference sequence). The CDR3 region is CASSQAPSEDYEQYF. CDR3 DNA sequence: TGTGCCAGCAGCCAAGCCCCTAGCGAAGACTACGAGCAGTACTTC.

This clonotype was detected ten times or more. The chain carries TRBV7-2 and TRBJ2-3, with 9 bases aligning to TRBD2. The CDR3 spans 16 residues. The germline V gene has CDR1 SGHTA and CDR2 FQGNSA. The V gene end was trimmed by 3 bases and the J gene end by 4 bases; junction bases not matched to a gene: 8. CDR3 region: CASSLNGGRGSDTQYF. As DNA, the CDR3 is TGTGCCAGCAGCTTGAACGGCGGGAGGGGGTCAGATACGCAGTATTTT. Using reference TRBV7-2 and TRBJ2-3 for the parts outside the CDR3, the full variable domain is GAGVSQSPSNKVTEKGKDVELRCDPISGHTALYWYRQSLGQGLEFLIYFQGNSAPDKSGLPSDRFSAERTGGSVSTLTIQRTQQEDSAVYLCASSLNGGRGSDTQYFGPGTRLTVL.

The chain joins TRBV7-2 to TRBJ2-1; unclear D gene. The germline CDR1 and CDR2 sequences are SGHTA and FQGNSA. The CDR3 is 13 residues long. Trimming removed 3 bases from V and 12 bases from J, with 15 bases in between. The CDR3 sequence: CASSFGLANRQFF. The CDR3 bases are TGTGCCAGCAGCTTCGGGCTGGCCAATCGGCAGTTCTTC.

This clonotype was detected ten times or more. V is TRBV5-1 and J is TRBJ2-3; no definite D call. This CDR3 is built from 14 residues. V was shortened by 4 bases and J by 0 bases, with 9 bases between the two germline ends. Germline loops: CDR1 SGHRS, CDR2 YFSETQ. The CDR3 DNA follows: TGCGCCAGCAGCCCTCGGGCTAGCACAGATACGCAGTATTTT. This codes for CASSPRASTDTQYF.

This clonotype was counted ten times or more. The V and J genes are TRBV3-1 and TRBJ2-3; D gene uncertain. This CDR3 region has 12 residues. Germline loops: CDR1 LGHDT, CDR2 YNNKEL (reference sequence). V dropped 0 bases and J dropped 9 bases, with 7 bases sitting between them. The CDR3 nucleotides read TGTGCCAGCAGCCAAGATGGTCAGACGCAGTATTTT. Translated: CASSQDGQTQYF.

This clonotype turned up a few times. CDR3 residues: CASSFRRHPTGTIYEQYF. The CDR3 DNA reads TGTGCCAGCAGCTTCCGGCGACATCCAACAGGAACAATTTACGAGCAGTACTTC. The gene calls are TRBV11-1 and TRBJ2-7, with a tentative D call TRBD1 (5 bases). The CDR3 is 18 residues long. Germline CDR1 SGHAT, CDR2 FQDESV (reference sequence). V lost 3 bases and J lost 4, with 25 bases in between. The entire variable domain, with the rest obtained from reference TRBV11-1 and TRBJ2-7, is as follows: EAEVAQSPRYKITEKSQAVAFWCDPISGHATLYWYRQILGQGPELLVQFQDESVVDDSQLPKDRFSAERLKGVDSTLKIQPAELGDSAMYLCASSFRRHPTGTIYEQYFGPGTRLTVT.

This clonotype has a count of ten or more. The chain is built from TRBV7-9 and TRBJ2-3; D remains ambiguous. Trimming removed 6 bases from V and 1 base from J, with 8 bases in between. This CDR3 spans 13 amino acids. CDR1 SEHNR and CDR2 FQNEAQ come from the germline V gene (reference sequence). For the CDR3, the DNA is TGTGCCAGCAGGCTTTCCCGCACAGATACGCAGTATTTT. It translates to CASRLSRTDTQYF.

This clonotype was recorded many times. The chain links TRBV29-1 to TRBJ2-3; no definite D call. The V gene's germline CDR1 is SQVTM and CDR2 ANQGSEA. The CDR3 spans 15 residues. V lost 0 bases and J lost 1, with 11 bases in between. CDR3 in DNA: TGCAGCGTTGAAGATAGACGGCAGGGCACAGATACGCAGTATTTT. This sequence encodes CSVEDRRQGTDTQYF.

This clonotype was seen many times. The genes are TRBV5-1 and TRBJ2-2; the match to TRBD2 covers 7 bases. V lost 3 bases and J lost 3; bases outside the gene matches: 5. The CDR3 sequence is 15 residues long. Germline CDR1 SGHRS, CDR2 YFSETQ. This CDR3 reads CASSWGGPDTGELFF. The CDR3 DNA follows: TGCGCCAGCAGCTGGGGAGGGCCGGACACCGGGGAGCTGTTTTTT.

This clonotype was detected many times. V is TRBV20-1 and J is TRBJ2-1; 15 nucleotides line up with TRBD2. CDR3 length: 17 residues. Germline CDR1 reads DFQATT; CDR2 reads SNEGSKA (reference sequence). The ends lost 5 bases at V and 0 bases at J; junction bases unmatched: 5. CDR3 amino acids: CSALGLAGGLSYNEQFF. CDR3 nucleotide sequence: TGCAGTGCTCTGGGACTAGCGGGAGGCCTCTCCTACAATGAGCAGTTCTTC.

This clonotype was counted ten times or more. The V call is TRBV3-1, the J call TRBJ2-7; no clear D. The CDR3 loop spans 11 amino acids. Trimming pared 1 base from V and 6 bases from J, leaving 4 bases between. Germline V gene sequence: CDR1 LGHDT, CDR2 YNNKEL (reference sequence). The CDR3 DNA follows: TGTGCCAGCAGCCAAGGCGGCGAGCAGTACTTC. Translation gives CASSQGGEQYF.

This clonotype was counted many times. This rearrangement joins TRBV5-1 to TRBJ2-1; D call uncertain. Germline V gene lookup returns CDR1 SGHRS and CDR2 YFSETQ. Between the trimmed V and J ends, which lost 0 bases and 0 bases, there was a span of 13 bases. This CDR3 contains 17 residues. The chain's CDR3 is CASSLGLVGFSYNEQFF. The DNA of the CDR3 is TGCGCCAGCAGCTTGGGGCTAGTGGGTTTCTCCTACAATGAGCAGTTCTTC.

This clonotype appeared many times. This chain joins TRBV7-9 and TRBJ1-1, with D uncertain. The CDR3 sequence is 13 residues long. V lost 5 bases and J 6 bases, leaving 13 bases between the germline ends. Germline V CDR1 and CDR2: SEHNR, FQNEAQ (reference sequence). For the CDR3, the DNA is TGTGCCAGCAGCGTAGATGGGATCTCTGAAGCTTTCTTT. Translation: CASSVDGISEAFF.

The table lists this clonotype with many counts. The chain joins TRBV12-3 or TRBV12-4 to TRBJ2-4; D remains unclear. The CDR3 length is 15 residues. The V end lost 5 bases, the J end lost 0 bases, and 11 bases lay between the germline ends. DNA for the CDR3: TGTGCCAGCAGTCCCTGGGCCCTAGCCAAAAACATTCAGTACTTC. Its protein product is CASSPWALAKNIQYF.

This clonotype was recorded a few times. The chain joins TRBV5-4 to TRBJ2-5, with 9 nucleotides matching TRBD2. The V segment lost 0 bases and the J segment 1 base; nucleotides outside the gene matches: 7. Germline V gene lookup returns CDR1 SGHNT and CDR2 YYREEE (reference sequence). The CDR3 has 17 amino acids. CDR3 sequence: CASSLGLLAGFQETQYF. CDR3 coding DNA: TGTGCCAGCAGCTTGGGATTACTAGCGGGCTTCCAAGAGACCCAGTACTTC.

The sample holds a few counts of this clonotype. This chain connects TRBV5-1 to TRBJ2-3; D remains ambiguous. Trimming took off 0 bases at V and 2 bases at J, with 10 bases between the two ends. The germline CDR1 and CDR2 sequences are SGHRS and YFSETQ. CDR3 length equals 15 residues. The CDR3 nucleotides read TGCGCCAGCAGCTTGGCCGCCTACTTCACAGATACGCAGTATTTT. As protein: CASSLAAYFTDTQYF.

This clonotype was seen once. A much larger clonotype is one base distant, so this may be a read error. The chain links TRBV3-1 to TRBJ1-6; D may be TRBD1 (6 bases). CDR1 and CDR2 (germline): LGHDT, YNNKEL (reference sequence). The CDR3 has 14 amino acids. In DNA, the CDR3 is TGTGCCAGCAGCCTGGACAGCTATAATTCACACCTCCACTTT. Translation: CASSLDSYNSHLHF.